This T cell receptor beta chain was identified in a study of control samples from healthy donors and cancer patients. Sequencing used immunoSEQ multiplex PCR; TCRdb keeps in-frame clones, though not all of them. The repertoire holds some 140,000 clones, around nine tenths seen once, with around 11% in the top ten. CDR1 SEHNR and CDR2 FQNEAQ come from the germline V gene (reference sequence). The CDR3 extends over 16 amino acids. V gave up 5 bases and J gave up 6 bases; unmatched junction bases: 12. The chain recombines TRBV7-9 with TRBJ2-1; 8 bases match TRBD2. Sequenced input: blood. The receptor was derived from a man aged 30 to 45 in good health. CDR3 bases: TGTGCCAGCAGCCCCAGGGAACTAGCGGAGATCAATGAGCAGTTCTTC. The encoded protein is CASSPRELAEINEQFF.